This T cell receptor beta chain derives from a study of cytomegalovirus exposure and HLA in healthy donors. Notes on the study in general: Across all donors, roughly uniform sequencing depth was an assumption of the presence/absence analyses. By HLA locus, TCR association rates varied in a later analysis, with DRB1 showing the most and HLA-C the fewest.

All donors participated as healthy donors of bone marrow. The PCR had 60 Vbeta and 13 Jbeta primers. The method was immunoSEQ multiplex PCR; TCRdb's version includes in-frame clones alone and lacks a portion of them. The sample yields about 90,000 clones, around three quarters seen once. Germline V lookup: CDR1 SGDLS, CDR2 YYNGEE. The V and J ends lost 3 bases and 4 bases, in that order; junction bases with no gene match: 7. The CDR3 totals 14 residues. Points on this clone: What it recognizes is unknown.

The J gene is TRBJ2-7, the V gene TRBV9, with 7 bases that match TRBD1. The TCR comes from a middle-aged woman in good health and CMV-seropositive. The specimen was PBMCs. The CDR3 region is CASSGTGDGYEQYF. In DNA, the CDR3 is TGTGCCAGCAGCGGTACAGGGGATGGGTACGAGCAGTACTTC.